A single sample is the source of the 5 T cell receptor beta chains below, sequenced in a study of human T cells and chemical hapten exposure (dated by TCRdb to about 2021). Taken with the paper, the label for time point translates to: patch test 1, 2 weeks after DPC sensitization. What the treatment or condition label conveys for this sample: therapeutic diphenylcyclopropenone sensitization with weekly scalp DPC. Total RNA was isolated from unfractionated whole blood collected in Tempus Blood RNA tubes. The library was built by means of RACE. Sequenced on a NextSeq 500. TCRdb's own reprocessing of the public reads used fastp at Q25 and MiXCR and kept productive beta chains. A single entry per CDR3 protein holds the most common genes and DNA from its merged rows. Here the sample has about 34,000 distinct CDR3 sequences; 5% to 7% occur a single time. The ten most abundant clones make up roughly 9.2% of the sample.

The starting material was whole blood, obtained in connection with sensitization to the hapten diphenylcyclopropenone (DPC). The receptors stem from a woman in her 30s with alopecia areata. Some clones in this sample may be carry-over from other donors' samples.

V usage is TRBV4-1 and J usage is TRBJ2-7; a weak D match, TRBD1 (5 bases). Per the germline V gene, CDR1 is MGHRA and CDR2 is YSYEKL. The CDR3 has 15 residues. V gave up 4 bases and J gave up 7 bases, with 20 bases separating them. In nucleotides, the CDR3 is TGCGCCAGCAGCCTGGCGTGGGAAACAGCAGGGGAGCAGTACTTC. Translated: CASSLAWETAGEQYF.

This clonotype has a count of ten or more. CDR3: CSATLEQETQYF. In nucleotides, the CDR3 is TGCAGTGCGACTTTGGAACAAGAGACCCAGTACTTC. This chain links TRBV20-1 with TRBJ2-5; D is unresolved. Looked up from germline, CDR1 is DFQATT and CDR2 is SNEGSKA (reference sequence). The CDR3 has 12 residues. V lost 6 bases and J lost 2, with 10 bases in between.

This chain uses TRBV12-3 or TRBV12-4 with TRBJ2-2; 9 bases match TRBD1. The J segment lost 5 bases and the V segment lost 2 bases, leaving 3 bases of the junction unmatched. CDR3 length: 15 amino acids. The CDR3 spells CASSLNRGQTGELFF. As DNA, the CDR3 is TGTGCCAGCAGTTTAAACAGGGGGCAGACCGGGGAGCTGTTTTTT.

This clonotype was seen many times. The V gene is TRBV4-1, the J gene TRBJ2-1, with 11 bases fitting TRBD2. V shed 1 base and J 4 bases; nucleotides not matched to a gene: 3. The CDR3 covers 16 residues. CDR1 is MGHRA, CDR2 YSYEKL, per germline. CDR3 coding DNA: TGCGCCAGCAGCCAAGGCGCTAGCGGGGGGTACAATGAGCAGTTCTTC. Residues: CASSQGASGGYNEQFF.

This clonotype was counted only a few times. CDR3 in amino acids: CSARGTGGVLEAFF. In DNA form, the CDR3 reads TGCAGTGCTAGGGGGACAGGGGGGGTCCTTGAAGCTTTCTTT. The chain has TRBV20-1 and TRBJ1-1; 11 bases fit TRBD1. Germline-derived CDR1 and CDR2 are DFQATT and SNEGSKA (reference sequence). The CDR3 is 14 amino acids. The trim removed 3 bases at V and 7 bases at J, leaving 7 bases unmatched.